The present entry profiles one TCR beta chain with its context. The repertoire was sequenced with immunoSEQ multiplex PCR; TCRdb's copy has only in-frame clones and lacks some. The sample lists over a million clones; around 97% were seen once. This sample is part of a study of shared clonotypes between healthy human individuals. Germline loops: CDR1 SEHNR, CDR2 FQNEAQ (reference sequence). Trimming cost V 2 bases and J 2 bases, with 12 bases left between them. This CDR3 is built from 15 residues. Sequenced material: naive CD4+ T cells sorted from blood. Subset in this sample: CD45RA+ positively selected. The chain uses TRBV7-9 and TRBJ2-5; tentatively, D is TRBD1 (5 bases). The TCR was taken from a young man in good health. For the CDR3, the DNA is TGTGCCAGCAGCTTACATGCACAGGCTCAAGAGACCCAGTACTTC. This encodes CASSLHAQAQETQYF.